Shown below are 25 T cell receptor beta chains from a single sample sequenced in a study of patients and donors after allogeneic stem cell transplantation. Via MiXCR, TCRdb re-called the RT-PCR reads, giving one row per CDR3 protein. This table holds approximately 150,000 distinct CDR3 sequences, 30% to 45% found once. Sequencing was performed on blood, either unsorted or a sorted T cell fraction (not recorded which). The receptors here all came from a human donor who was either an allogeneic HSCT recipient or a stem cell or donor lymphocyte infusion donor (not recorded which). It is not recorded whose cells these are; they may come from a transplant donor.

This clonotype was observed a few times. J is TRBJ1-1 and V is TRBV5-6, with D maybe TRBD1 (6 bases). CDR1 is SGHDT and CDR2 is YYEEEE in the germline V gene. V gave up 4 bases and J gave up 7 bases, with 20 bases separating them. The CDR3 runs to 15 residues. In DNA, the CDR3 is TGTGCCAGCAGCCCGCGGGGCAGGGGAGAGATTGAAGCTTTCTTT. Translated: CASSPRGRGEIEAFF.

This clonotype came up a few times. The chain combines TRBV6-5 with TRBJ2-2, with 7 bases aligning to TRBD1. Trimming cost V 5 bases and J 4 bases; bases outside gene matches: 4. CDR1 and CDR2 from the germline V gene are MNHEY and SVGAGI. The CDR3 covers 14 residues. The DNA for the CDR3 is TGTGCCAGCAGTCTTGGACAGGCCACCGGGGAGCTGTTTTTT. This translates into CASSLGQATGELFF.

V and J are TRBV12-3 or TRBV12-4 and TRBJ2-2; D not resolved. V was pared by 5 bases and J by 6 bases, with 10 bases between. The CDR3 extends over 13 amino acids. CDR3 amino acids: CASSPGRSGELFF. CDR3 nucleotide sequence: TGTGCCAGCAGTCCCGGTCGCTCCGGGGAGCTGTTTTTT.

The CDR3 region is CASSLTREGTEAFF. Here the CDR3 DNA reads TGTGCCAGCAGCCTTACACGGGAAGGGACTGAAGCTTTCTTT. The chain carries TRBV12-3 or TRBV12-4 and TRBJ1-1, with unresolved D. The CDR3 covers 14 residues. Trimming shortened V by 6 bases and J by 5 bases, and 16 bases separated the two germline ends.

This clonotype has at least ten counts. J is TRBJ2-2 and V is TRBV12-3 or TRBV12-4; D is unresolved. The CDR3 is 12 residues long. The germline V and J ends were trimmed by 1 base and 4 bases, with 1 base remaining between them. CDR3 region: CASSLGTGELFF. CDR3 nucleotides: TGTGCCAGCAGTTTAGGCACCGGGGAGCTGTTTTTT.

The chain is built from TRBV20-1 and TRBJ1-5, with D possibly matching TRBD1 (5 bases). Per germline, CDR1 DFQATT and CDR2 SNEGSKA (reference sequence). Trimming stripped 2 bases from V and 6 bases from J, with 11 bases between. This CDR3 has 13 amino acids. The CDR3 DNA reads TGCAGTGCTAGAAAAGGGGCCAGTCAGCCCCAGCATTTT. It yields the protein CSARKGASQPQHF.

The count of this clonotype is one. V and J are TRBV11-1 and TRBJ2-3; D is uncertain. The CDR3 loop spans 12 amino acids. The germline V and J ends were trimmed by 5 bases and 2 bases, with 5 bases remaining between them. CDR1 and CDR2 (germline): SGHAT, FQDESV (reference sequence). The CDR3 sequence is CASSALTDTQYF. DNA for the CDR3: TGTGCCAGCAGCGCCCTCACAGATACGCAGTATTTT.

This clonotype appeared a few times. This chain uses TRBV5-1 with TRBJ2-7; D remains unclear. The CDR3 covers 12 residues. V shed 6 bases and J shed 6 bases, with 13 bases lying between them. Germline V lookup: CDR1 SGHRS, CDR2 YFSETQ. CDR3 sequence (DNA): TGCGCCAGCAAAGGGCAGTACGGCGAGCAGTACGTC. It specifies CASKGQYGEQYV.

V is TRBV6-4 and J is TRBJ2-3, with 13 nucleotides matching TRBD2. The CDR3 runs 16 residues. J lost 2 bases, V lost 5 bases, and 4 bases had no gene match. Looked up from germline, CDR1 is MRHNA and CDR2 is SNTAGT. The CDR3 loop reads CASSLLAGGTTDTQYF. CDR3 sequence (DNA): TGTGCCAGCAGTTTACTAGCGGGGGGGACCACAGATACGCAGTATTTT.

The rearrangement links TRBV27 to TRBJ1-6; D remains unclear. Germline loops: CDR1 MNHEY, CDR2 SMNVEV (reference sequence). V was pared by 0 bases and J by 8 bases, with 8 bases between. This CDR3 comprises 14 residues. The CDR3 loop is CASSLSRVDSPLHF. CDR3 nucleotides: TGTGCCAGCAGTTTATCGAGGGTTGATTCACCCCTCCACTTT.

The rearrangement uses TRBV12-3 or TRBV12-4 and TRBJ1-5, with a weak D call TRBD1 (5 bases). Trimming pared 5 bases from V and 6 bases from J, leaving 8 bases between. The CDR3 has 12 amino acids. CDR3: CASSVGGQPQHF. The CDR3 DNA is TGTGCCAGCAGTGTCGGGGGTCAGCCCCAGCATTTT.

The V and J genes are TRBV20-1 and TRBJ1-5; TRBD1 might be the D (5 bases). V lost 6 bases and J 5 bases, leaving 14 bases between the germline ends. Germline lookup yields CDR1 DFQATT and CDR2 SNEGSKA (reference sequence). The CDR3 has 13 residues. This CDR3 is CSAQRGADQPQHF. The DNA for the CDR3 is TGCAGTGCCCAGCGTGGGGCGGATCAGCCCCAGCATTTT.

CDR3 residues: CATMTTRYNEQFF. The CDR3 DNA reads TGTGCCACCATGACCACCCGCTACAATGAGCAGTTCTTC. The chain recombines TRBV24-1 with TRBJ2-1; no clear D gene. This CDR3 region has 13 residues. Trimming pared 8 bases from V and 3 bases from J, leaving 10 bases between. Germline V gene sequence: CDR1 KGHDR, CDR2 SFDVKD.

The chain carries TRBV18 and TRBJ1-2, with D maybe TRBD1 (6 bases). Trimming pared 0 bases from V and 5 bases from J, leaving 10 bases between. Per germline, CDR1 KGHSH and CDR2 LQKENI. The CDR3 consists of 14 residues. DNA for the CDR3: TGTGCCAGCTCACCACCGGGGGGCAGTTATGGCTACACCTTC. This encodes CASSPPGGSYGYTF.

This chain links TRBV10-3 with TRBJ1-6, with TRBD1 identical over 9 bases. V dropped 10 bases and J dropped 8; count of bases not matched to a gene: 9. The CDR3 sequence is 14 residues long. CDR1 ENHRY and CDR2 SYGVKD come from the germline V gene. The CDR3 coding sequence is TGTGCCACCAGCATCGACAGGGGGGATTCACCCCTCCACTTT. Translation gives CATSIDRGDSPLHF.

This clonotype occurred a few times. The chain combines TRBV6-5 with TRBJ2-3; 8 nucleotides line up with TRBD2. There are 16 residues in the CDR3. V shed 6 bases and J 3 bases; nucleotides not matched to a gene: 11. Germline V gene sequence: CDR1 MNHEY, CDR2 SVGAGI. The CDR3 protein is CASRSRRGGGTDTQYF. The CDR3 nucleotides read TGTGCCAGCAGGTCCCGACGGGGGGGCGGGACAGATACGCAGTATTTT.

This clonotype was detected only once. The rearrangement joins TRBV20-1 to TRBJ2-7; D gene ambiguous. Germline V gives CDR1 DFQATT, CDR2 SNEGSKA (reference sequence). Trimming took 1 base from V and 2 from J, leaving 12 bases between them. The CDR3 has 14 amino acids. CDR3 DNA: TGCAGTGCTAGAGGTTTCCCGTCCCCCTACGAGCAGTACGTC. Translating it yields CSARGFPSPYEQYV.

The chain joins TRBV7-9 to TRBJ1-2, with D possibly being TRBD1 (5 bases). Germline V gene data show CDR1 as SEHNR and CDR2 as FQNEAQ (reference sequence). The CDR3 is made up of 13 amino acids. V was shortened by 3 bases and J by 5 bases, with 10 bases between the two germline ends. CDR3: CASSFAGPYGYTF. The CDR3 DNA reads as TGTGCCAGCAGCTTTGCAGGGCCGTATGGCTACACCTTC.

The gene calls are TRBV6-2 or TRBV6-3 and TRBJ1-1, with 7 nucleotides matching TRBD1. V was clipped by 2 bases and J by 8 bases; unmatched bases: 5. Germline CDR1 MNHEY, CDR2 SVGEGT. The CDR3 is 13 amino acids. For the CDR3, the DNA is TGTGCCAGCAGTTACAGACAGGGCGGAGAAGCTTTCTTT. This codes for CASSYRQGGEAFF.

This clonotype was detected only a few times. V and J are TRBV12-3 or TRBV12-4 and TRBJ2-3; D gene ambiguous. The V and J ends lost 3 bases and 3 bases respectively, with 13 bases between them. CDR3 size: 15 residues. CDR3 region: CASSFRANTTDTQYF. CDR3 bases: TGTGCCAGCAGTTTTCGGGCTAATACTACAGATACGCAGTATTTT.

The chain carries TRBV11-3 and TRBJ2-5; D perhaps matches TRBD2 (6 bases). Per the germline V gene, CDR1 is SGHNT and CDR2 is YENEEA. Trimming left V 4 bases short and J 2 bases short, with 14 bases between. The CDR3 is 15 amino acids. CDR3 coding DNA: TGTGCCAGCAGCTCCACCGGGACTTCACAAGAGACCCAGTACTTC. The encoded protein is CASSSTGTSQETQYF.

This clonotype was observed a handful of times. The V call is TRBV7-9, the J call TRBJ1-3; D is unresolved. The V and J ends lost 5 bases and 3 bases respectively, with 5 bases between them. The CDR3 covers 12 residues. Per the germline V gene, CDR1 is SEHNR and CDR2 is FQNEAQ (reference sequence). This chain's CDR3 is CASSRGGNTIYF. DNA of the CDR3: TGTGCCAGCAGCCGAGGTGGAAACACCATATATTTT.

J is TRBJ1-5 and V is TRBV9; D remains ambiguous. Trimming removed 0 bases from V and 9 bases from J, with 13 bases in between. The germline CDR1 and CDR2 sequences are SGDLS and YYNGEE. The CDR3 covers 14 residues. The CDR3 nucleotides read TGTGCCAGCAGCGTAGATCTGGGAAATGGGCCCCAGCATTTT. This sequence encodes CASSVDLGNGPQHF. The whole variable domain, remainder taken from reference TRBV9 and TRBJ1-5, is DSGVTQTPKHLITATGQRVTLRCSPRSGDLSVYWYQQSLDQGLQFLIQYYNGEERAKGNILERFSAQQFPDLHSELNLSSLELGDSALYFCASSVDLGNGPQHFGDGTRLSIL.

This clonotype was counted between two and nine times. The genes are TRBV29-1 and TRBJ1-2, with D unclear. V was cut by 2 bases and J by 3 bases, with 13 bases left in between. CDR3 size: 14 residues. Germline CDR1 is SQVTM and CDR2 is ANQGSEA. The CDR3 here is CSVEYTTRDYGYTF. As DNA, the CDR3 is TGCAGCGTTGAATATACTACACGAGACTATGGCTACACCTTC.

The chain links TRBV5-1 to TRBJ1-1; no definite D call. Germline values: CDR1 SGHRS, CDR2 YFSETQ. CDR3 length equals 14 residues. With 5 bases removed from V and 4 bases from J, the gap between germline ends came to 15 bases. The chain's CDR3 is CASSLGKEGTEAFF. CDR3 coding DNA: TGCGCCAGCAGTCTGGGGAAGGAAGGCACTGAAGCTTTCTTT.